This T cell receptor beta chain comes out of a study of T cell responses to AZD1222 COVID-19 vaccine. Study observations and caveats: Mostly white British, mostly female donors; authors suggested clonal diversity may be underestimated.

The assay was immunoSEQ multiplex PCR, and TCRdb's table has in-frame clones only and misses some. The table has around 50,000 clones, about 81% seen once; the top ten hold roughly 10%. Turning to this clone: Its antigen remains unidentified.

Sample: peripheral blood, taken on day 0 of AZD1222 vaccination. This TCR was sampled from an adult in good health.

The CDR3: CASSSVVGYYGYTF. The CDR3 DNA reads TGTGCCAGCAGCTCTGTCGTCGGGTACTATGGCTACACCTTC. V usage is TRBV28 and J usage is TRBJ1-2; D is unresolved. The CDR3 runs to 14 residues. Germline V CDR1 and CDR2: MDHEN, SYDVKM. V lost 6 bases and J 3 bases, leaving 14 bases between the germline ends.